Below, 16 T cell receptor beta chains from the same sample are listed, as sequenced in a study of regulatory and conventional T cells in RAG deficiency. Blood CD4+ CD25-low CD127-high conventional T cells supplied the genomic DNA template. Profiled with immunoSEQ multiplex PCR; TCRdb holds only in-frame clones, not every one. The table includes 22,000 or so clones, 85% to 95% detected once. The sample was also reused in another study, on regulatory T cells. From that study: Primers: 52 TRBV forward and 13 TRBJ reverse.

Sequencing input: CD4+ T cells sorted from blood. These receptors were collected from a human donor in good health.

V usage is TRBV7-2 and J usage is TRBJ1-3; the D is unclear. CDR3 length equals 13 residues. V was cut by 4 bases and J by 3 bases, with 7 bases left in between. Germline V CDR1 and CDR2: SGHTA, FQGNSA. The CDR3 DNA sequence: TGTGCCAGCAGCTATGTAGGTGGAAACACCATATATTTT. It yields the protein CASSYVGGNTIYF.

The V gene is TRBV7-6, the J gene TRBJ1-1, with D perhaps matching TRBD1 (5 bases). Germline lookup yields CDR1 SGHVS and CDR2 FNYEAQ. CDR3 length: 15 amino acids. Trimming left V 0 bases short and J 4 bases short, with 12 bases between. DNA of the CDR3: TGTGCCAGCAGCTTAGCGCCGAAGGGGAGCACTGAAGCTTTCTTT. This gives the protein CASSLAPKGSTEAFF.

The chain uses TRBV11-2 and TRBJ2-5; no clear D gene. The V gene lost 2 bases and the J gene lost 10 bases, with 14 bases spanning the gap. The CDR3 spans 13 residues. Germline V CDR1 and CDR2: SGHAT, FQNNGV. Written as DNA, the CDR3 is TGTGCCAGCAGCTTATCTTCTTTTCTGGACCAGTACTTC. Translated, it gives CASSLSSFLDQYF.

Here the CDR3 DNA reads TGTGCCAGCAGTCCAATCGTGGGCGAGCAGTACTTC. It codes for CASSPIVGEQYF. The chain is built from TRBV7-9 and TRBJ2-7; D unclear. The CDR3 covers 12 residues. V was trimmed by 6 bases and J by 6 bases, leaving 12 bases between them. Germline CDR1 SEHNR, CDR2 FQNEAQ (reference sequence). Based on the CDR3 plus reference TRBV7-9 and TRBJ2-7, the full variable domain is DTGVSQNPRHKITKRGQNVTFRCDPISEHNRLYWYRQTLGQGPEFLTYFQNEAQLEKSRLLSDRFSAERPKGSFSTLEIQRTEQGDSAMYLCASSPIVGEQYFGPGTRLTVT.

The chain combines TRBV30 with TRBJ1-4; no reliable D call. CDR1 is GTSNPN, CDR2 SVGIG, per germline (reference sequence). The CDR3 totals 12 residues. V lost 2 bases and J lost 4, with 5 bases in between. The CDR3 nucleotides read TGTGCCTGGAGTCTCGTTAATGAAAAACTGTTTTTT. This encodes CAWSLVNEKLFF.

The V call is TRBV7-6, the J call TRBJ2-2; weak D call: TRBD1 (5 bases). The V and J ends lost 5 bases and 1 base respectively, with 8 bases between them. CDR1 is SGHVS, CDR2 FNYEAQ, per germline. The CDR3 has 14 amino acids. CDR3 sequence: CASSPTGNTGELFF. CDR3 in DNA: TGTGCCAGCAGCCCCACAGGGAACACCGGGGAGCTGTTTTTT.

This clone was detected once. The chain recombines TRBV18 with TRBJ1-1, with D tentatively TRBD1 (5 bases). Trimming removed 3 bases from V and 6 bases from J, with 14 bases in between. Germline loops: CDR1 KGHSH, CDR2 LQKENI. This CDR3 is 14 amino acids long. The CDR3 spells CASSPGGGLAEAFF. The CDR3 region has the DNA TGTGCCAGCTCACCTGGGGGAGGTCTAGCTGAAGCTTTCTTT.

This clone was counted a single time. The chain recombines TRBV11-2 with TRBJ2-3; 7 bases map to TRBD1. Germline CDR1 SGHAT, CDR2 FQNNGV. The CDR3 is 15 residues long. With 7 bases clipped from V and 2 bases from J, the junction kept 9 bases outside the gene matches. CDR3 DNA sequence: TGTGCCAGCACCGCTTGGACAGGTAACACAGATACGCAGTATTTT. This encodes CASTAWTGNTDTQYF.

The rearrangement joins TRBV19 to TRBJ1-2; 8 bases are shared with TRBD1. Germline CDR1 LNHDA, CDR2 SQIVND (reference sequence). The length of the CDR3 is 11 residues. V gave up 11 bases and J gave up 1 base; unmatched junction bases: 0. Here the CDR3 reads CAGQGNYGYTF. The CDR3, as DNA: TGTGCCGGACAGGGTAACTATGGCTACACCTTC. Drawing the rest from reference TRBV19 and TRBJ1-2, the complete variable domain is DGGITQSPKYLFRKEGQNVTLSCEQNLNHDAMYWYRQDPGQGLRLIYYSQIVNDFQKGDIAEGYSVSREKKESFPLTVTSAQKNPTAFYLCAGQGNYGYTFGSGTRLTVV.

In DNA, the CDR3 is TGTGCCACAAGGGACAGACTTCAACTATCCTACGAGCAGTACTTC. This encodes CATRDRLQLSYEQYF. J is TRBJ2-7 and V is TRBV10-3, with TRBD1 matching 7 bases. Germline CDR1 and CDR2: ENHRY and SYGVKD. The CDR3 consists of 15 residues. Losses at the gene ends were 10 bases for V and 1 base for J; bases not matched to a gene: 13.

The chain recombines TRBV6-5 with TRBJ1-2; D remains unclear. The length of the CDR3 is 13 residues. CDR1 and CDR2 (germline): MNHEY, SVGAGI. V was trimmed by 2 bases and J by 8 bases, leaving 12 bases between them. The CDR3 is CASSYEPGKGYTF. CDR3 coding DNA: TGTGCCAGCAGTTACGAGCCAGGAAAGGGCTACACCTTC.

The V and J genes are TRBV11-2 and TRBJ2-3, with D possibly TRBD1 on 5 matching bases. V lost 1 base, J lost 9 bases, and 14 bases lay in between. Germline V lookup: CDR1 SGHAT, CDR2 FQNNGV. The CDR3 is 14 amino acids. The CDR3 region is CASSLGTGRKTQYF. CDR3 bases: TGTGCCAGCAGCTTAGGTACAGGACGAAAAACGCAGTATTTT.

V and J are TRBV19 and TRBJ1-1; 8 bases align to TRBD1. Per the germline V gene, CDR1 is LNHDA and CDR2 is SQIVND (reference sequence). Trimming removed 5 bases from V and 5 bases from J; junction bases left unmatched: 7. The CDR3 contains 14 residues. CDR3 region: CASSFKRTGTEAFF. As DNA, the CDR3 is TGTGCCAGTAGTTTTAAACGGACAGGGACTGAAGCTTTCTTT.

The V and J genes are TRBV4-2 and TRBJ2-1; TRBD2 aligns across 8 bases. The CDR3 has 15 amino acids. Germline V gene sequence: CDR1 LGHNA, CDR2 YNFKEQ. V shed 4 bases and J 4 bases; nucleotides not matched to a gene: 6. The CDR3 nucleotides are TGTGCCAGCAGCCTGGGACCGGGAGGGTACAATGAGCAGTTCTTC. Its translation: CASSLGPGGYNEQFF.

CDR3: CAWSLTGDQPQHF. CDR3 sequence (DNA): TGTGCCTGGAGTTTAACAGGAGATCAGCCCCAGCATTTT. The chain links TRBV30 to TRBJ1-5, with D maybe TRBD1 (5 bases). Germline CDR1 reads GTSNPN; CDR2 reads SVGIG (reference sequence). The CDR3 sequence is 13 residues long. V dropped 2 bases and J dropped 5 bases, with 10 bases sitting between them.

The chain carries TRBV28 and TRBJ2-3; TRBD2 matches at 7 bases. This CDR3 region has 16 residues. Germline V CDR1 and CDR2: MDHEN, SYDVKM. Trimming cost V 5 bases and J 2 bases; bases outside gene matches: 10. The CDR3 loop reads CASSGGGRVNTDTQYF. As DNA, the CDR3 is TGTGCCAGCAGTGGGGGGGGAAGGGTAAACACAGATACGCAGTATTTT.